The T cell receptor beta chain described here comes from a study of T cell changes during pregnancy in multiple sclerosis. Libraries were prepared by immunoSEQ multiplex PCR; TCRdb keeps only in-frame clonotypes and omits some of them. The table lists 35,000 to 45,000 clones, approximately 91% of them singletons. The CDR3 covers 17 residues. Germline CDR1 is SEHNR and CDR2 is FQNEAQ (reference sequence). With 4 bases clipped from V and 2 bases from J, the junction kept 11 bases outside the gene matches. V usage is TRBV7-9 and J usage is TRBJ2-3, with TRBD2 matching 8 bases. The sequence was obtained from a female donor in good health, enrolled as a control in a pregnancy study. The sequencing here drew on CD4+ T cells from peripheral blood mononuclear cells, taken after pregnancy. CDR3: CASSSGSRTSFTDTQYF. The CDR3, as DNA: TGTGCCAGCAGCTCAGGAAGCAGGACTAGCTTCACAGATACGCAGTATTTT.